The T cell receptor beta chain described here comes from a study of blood T cell repertoires in COVID-19. Looking at the study overall: Nucleic acid was either cDNA or gDNA, and it came from T cells, B-cell-depleted T cells, or PBMCs.

Source study methods: By means of reference gene primer amplification, nucleated cell counts were estimated. Some clones are missing from TCRdb's copy, which holds only in-frame ones; the method was immunoSEQ multiplex PCR. The DNA gave D and trimming, while V, J and clone size come from that table. The sample yields tens of thousands of clones, around nine tenths seen once. The V gene's germline CDR1 is MNHEY and CDR2 SMNVEV (reference sequence). With 8 bases clipped from V and 0 bases from J, the junction kept 11 bases outside the gene matches. This CDR3 contains 16 residues. This clone was seen a single time.

This sequence originates from a man aged 65 to 79 with active or convalescent COVID-19. The sequenced sample was peripheral blood. This chain links TRBV27 with TRBJ2-3; 7 positions agree with TRBD1. CDR3 DNA: TGTGCCAGCCGACTTATAGGGGACAGAAGCACAGATACGCAGTATTTT. Translation: CASRLIGDRSTDTQYF.